This TCR beta chain was captured in a study of blood T cells in healthy people across ages. A note on this clonotype: Its specificity is not known.

The authors ran a second PCR of 7 to 11 cycles using a sample-barcoded 5' primer and a J-beta primer mix. TCRdb reprocessed the 5' RACE reads with MiXCR, giving one entry per CDR3 protein. Among 850,000 to 1,000,000 distinct CDR3 sequences, about 44% were seen once, and the ten largest hold about an eighth. CDR3 length: 14 residues. The V gene end was trimmed by 10 bases and the J gene end by 5 bases; junction bases not matched to a gene: 9. In germline, CDR1 is MNHEY, CDR2 SVGAGI. Study-wide results and limits: As age increased, TCR beta diversity per million T cells fell in a roughly linear fashion. Estimated diversity, derived from one million T cells, was regarded as an underestimate.

This TCR came from a man in his thirties or forties in good health. The V call is TRBV6-5, the J call TRBJ1-1; 11 nucleotides line up with TRBD1. Material: blood. CDR3 DNA sequence: TGTGCCACCATAGGGGGACAGGGGGGGACTGAAGCTTTCTTT. This gives the protein CATIGGQGGTEAFF.